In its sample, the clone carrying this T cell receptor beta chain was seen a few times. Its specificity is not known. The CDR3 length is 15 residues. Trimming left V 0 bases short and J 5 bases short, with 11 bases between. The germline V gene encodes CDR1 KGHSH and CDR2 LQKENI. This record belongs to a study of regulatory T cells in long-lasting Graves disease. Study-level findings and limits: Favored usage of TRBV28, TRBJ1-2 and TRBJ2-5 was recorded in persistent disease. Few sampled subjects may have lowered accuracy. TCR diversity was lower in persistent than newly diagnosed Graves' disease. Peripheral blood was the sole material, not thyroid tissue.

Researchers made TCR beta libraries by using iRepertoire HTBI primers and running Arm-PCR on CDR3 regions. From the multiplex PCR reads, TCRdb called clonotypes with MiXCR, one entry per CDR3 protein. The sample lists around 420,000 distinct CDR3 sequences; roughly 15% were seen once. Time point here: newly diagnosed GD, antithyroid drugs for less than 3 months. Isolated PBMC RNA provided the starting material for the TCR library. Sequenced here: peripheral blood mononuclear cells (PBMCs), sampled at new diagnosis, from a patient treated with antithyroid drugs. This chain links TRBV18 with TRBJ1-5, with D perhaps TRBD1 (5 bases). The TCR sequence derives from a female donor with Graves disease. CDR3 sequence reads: CASSPPSGYDQPQHF. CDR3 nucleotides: TGTGCCAGCTCACCACCCTCAGGGTACGATCAGCCCCAGCATTTT.